Listed below are T cell receptor beta chains from one sample, sequenced in a study of T-cell memory formation after mild COVID-19. TCRdb passed the 5' RACE reads through MiXCR, listing each CDR3 protein once. The table includes approximately 150,000 distinct CDR3 sequences, 19% detected once. The sample taken for sequencing was PBMCs or a T cell subset sorted from them (not recorded which). The receptors stem from an adult woman who had mild COVID-19 (a few samples of this study predate the infection). Cell type and time point are not known. Each CDR3 is given with its conserved first and last residue. The D gene is left open where the match is weak. Only some rows state a clone size, as once, few, many or a class for expanded clones.

D gene,J gene,V gene,CDR3 length,clone size,CDR3 DNA,CDR3 protein
NA,TRBJ1-1,TRBV18,14,once,TGTGCCAGCTCACCCCCGAACTTGAACACTGAAGCTTTCTTT,CASSPPNLNTEAFF
TRBD2,TRBJ2-7,TRBV14,14,many,TGTGCCAGCAGCCCGGCGGGAGGTGGGTACGAGCAGTACTTC,CASSPAGGGYEQYF
NA,TRBJ1-6,TRBV7-9,14,NA,TGTGCCAGCAGCTTAGGACAAGTTTCATCACCCCTCCACTTT,CASSLGQVSSPLHF
NA,TRBJ1-2,TRBV7-9,13,NA,TGTGCCAGCAGCTTAGATGAGCTGGGCGGCTACACCTTC,CASSLDELGGYTF
NA,TRBJ2-2,TRBV6-2/TRBV6-3,14,NA,TGTGCCAGCAGTTATGCAGAAAACACCGGGGAGCTGTTTTTT,CASSYAENTGELFF
NA,TRBJ2-1,TRBV6-5,14,many,TGTGCCAGCAGTTATTCATTCCCGGCGGGTGAGCAGTTCTTC,CASSYSFPAGEQFF
NA,TRBJ1-5,TRBV6-2/TRBV6-3,12,NA,TGTGCCAGCAGGCAGGGTAATCAGCCCCAGCATTTT,CASRQGNQPQHF
NA,TRBJ1-3,TRBV3-1,15,NA,TGTGCCAGCAGCCAAACAGGAACGGTAGGAAACACCATATATTTT,CASSQTGTVGNTIYF
NA,TRBJ2-2,TRBV10-3,14,NA,TGTGCCATCCGCGGCGGGATGAACACCGGGGAGCTGTTTTTT,CAIRGGMNTGELFF
TRBD2,TRBJ2-5,TRBV7-2,15,few,TGTGCCAGCAGCTTAGCGGGCGGGGGCCAAGAGACCCAGTACTTC,CASSLAGGGQETQYF
NA,TRBJ2-3,TRBV12-3/TRBV12-4,14,few,TGTGCCAGCACCATAGGGGGAGTTTTGGATACGCAGTATTTT,CASTIGGVLDTQYF